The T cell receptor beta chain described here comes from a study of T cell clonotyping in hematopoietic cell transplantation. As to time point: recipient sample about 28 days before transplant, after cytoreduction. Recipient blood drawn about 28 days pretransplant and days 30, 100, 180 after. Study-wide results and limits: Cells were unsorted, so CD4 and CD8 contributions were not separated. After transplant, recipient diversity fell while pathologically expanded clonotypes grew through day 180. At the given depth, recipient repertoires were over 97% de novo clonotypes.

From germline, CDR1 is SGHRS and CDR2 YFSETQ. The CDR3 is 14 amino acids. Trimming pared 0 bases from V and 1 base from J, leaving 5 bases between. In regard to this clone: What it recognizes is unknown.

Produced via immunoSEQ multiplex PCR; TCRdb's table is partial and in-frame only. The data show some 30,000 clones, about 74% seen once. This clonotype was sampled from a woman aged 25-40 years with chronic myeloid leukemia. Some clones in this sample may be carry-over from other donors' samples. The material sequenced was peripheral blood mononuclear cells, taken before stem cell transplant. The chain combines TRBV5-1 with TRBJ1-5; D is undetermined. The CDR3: CASSLDLSNQPQHF. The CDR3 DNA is TGCGCCAGCAGCTTGGACCTAAGCAATCAGCCCCAGCATTTT.